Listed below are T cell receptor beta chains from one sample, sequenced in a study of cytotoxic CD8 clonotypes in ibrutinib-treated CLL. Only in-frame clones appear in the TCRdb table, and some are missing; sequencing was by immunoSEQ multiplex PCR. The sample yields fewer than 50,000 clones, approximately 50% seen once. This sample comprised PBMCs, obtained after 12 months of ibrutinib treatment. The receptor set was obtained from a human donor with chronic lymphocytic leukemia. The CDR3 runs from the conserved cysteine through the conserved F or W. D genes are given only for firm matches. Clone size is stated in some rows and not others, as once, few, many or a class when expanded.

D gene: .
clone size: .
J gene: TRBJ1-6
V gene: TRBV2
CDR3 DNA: TGTGCCAGCAGTGAACAGGGAGGGCCTTTCAATTCACCCCTCCACTTT
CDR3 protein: CASSEQGGPFNSPLHF

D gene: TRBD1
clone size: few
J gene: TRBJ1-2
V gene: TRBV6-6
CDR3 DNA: TGTGCCAGCTTCCAAAACCGGGGACAGGGCTACACCTTC
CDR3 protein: CASFQNRGQGYTF

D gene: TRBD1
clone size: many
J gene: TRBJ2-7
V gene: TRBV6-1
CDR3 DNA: TGTGCCAGCACCTTGGACAGGGGGCGTGACGAGCAGTACTTC
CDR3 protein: CASTLDRGRDEQYF

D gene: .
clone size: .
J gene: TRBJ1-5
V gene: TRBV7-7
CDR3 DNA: TGTGCTAGCAGCTCGAACAGAGGGTCTGACGGCAATCAGCCCCAGCATTTT
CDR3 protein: CASSSNRGSDGNQPQHF

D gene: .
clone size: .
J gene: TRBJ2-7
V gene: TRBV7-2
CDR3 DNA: TGTGCCAGCAGCCCCTGGCAGGGCCCCTACGAGCAGTACTTC
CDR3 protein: CASSPWQGPYEQYF

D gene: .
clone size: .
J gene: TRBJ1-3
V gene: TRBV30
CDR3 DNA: TGTGCCTGGACCCGAGCTGGCTCTGGAAACACCATATATTTT
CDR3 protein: CAWTRAGSGNTIYF

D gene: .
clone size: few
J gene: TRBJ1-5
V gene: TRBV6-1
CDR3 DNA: TGTGCCAGCAGGTACAGTTATAGCAATCAGCCCCAGCATTTT
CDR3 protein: CASRYSYSNQPQHF

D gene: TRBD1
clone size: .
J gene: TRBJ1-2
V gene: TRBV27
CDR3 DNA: TGTGCCAGCAGGAGGGGGGGACAGGGGGCTGGCTACACCTTC
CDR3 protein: CASRRGGQGAGYTF

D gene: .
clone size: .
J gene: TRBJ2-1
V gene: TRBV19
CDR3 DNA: TGTGCCAGTAGTATCCCCCTAGCGCAATACAATGAGCAGTTCTTC
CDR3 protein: CASSIPLAQYNEQFF

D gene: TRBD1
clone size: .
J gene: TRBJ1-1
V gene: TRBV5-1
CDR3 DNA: TGCGCCAGCTCCATAGGGGACAGCCGAGAAGCTTTCTTT
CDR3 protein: CASSIGDSREAFF

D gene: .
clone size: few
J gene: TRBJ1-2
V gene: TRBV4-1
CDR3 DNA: TGCGCCAGCAGCCAAGATTTTAGGGACTACACCTTC
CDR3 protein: CASSQDFRDYTF